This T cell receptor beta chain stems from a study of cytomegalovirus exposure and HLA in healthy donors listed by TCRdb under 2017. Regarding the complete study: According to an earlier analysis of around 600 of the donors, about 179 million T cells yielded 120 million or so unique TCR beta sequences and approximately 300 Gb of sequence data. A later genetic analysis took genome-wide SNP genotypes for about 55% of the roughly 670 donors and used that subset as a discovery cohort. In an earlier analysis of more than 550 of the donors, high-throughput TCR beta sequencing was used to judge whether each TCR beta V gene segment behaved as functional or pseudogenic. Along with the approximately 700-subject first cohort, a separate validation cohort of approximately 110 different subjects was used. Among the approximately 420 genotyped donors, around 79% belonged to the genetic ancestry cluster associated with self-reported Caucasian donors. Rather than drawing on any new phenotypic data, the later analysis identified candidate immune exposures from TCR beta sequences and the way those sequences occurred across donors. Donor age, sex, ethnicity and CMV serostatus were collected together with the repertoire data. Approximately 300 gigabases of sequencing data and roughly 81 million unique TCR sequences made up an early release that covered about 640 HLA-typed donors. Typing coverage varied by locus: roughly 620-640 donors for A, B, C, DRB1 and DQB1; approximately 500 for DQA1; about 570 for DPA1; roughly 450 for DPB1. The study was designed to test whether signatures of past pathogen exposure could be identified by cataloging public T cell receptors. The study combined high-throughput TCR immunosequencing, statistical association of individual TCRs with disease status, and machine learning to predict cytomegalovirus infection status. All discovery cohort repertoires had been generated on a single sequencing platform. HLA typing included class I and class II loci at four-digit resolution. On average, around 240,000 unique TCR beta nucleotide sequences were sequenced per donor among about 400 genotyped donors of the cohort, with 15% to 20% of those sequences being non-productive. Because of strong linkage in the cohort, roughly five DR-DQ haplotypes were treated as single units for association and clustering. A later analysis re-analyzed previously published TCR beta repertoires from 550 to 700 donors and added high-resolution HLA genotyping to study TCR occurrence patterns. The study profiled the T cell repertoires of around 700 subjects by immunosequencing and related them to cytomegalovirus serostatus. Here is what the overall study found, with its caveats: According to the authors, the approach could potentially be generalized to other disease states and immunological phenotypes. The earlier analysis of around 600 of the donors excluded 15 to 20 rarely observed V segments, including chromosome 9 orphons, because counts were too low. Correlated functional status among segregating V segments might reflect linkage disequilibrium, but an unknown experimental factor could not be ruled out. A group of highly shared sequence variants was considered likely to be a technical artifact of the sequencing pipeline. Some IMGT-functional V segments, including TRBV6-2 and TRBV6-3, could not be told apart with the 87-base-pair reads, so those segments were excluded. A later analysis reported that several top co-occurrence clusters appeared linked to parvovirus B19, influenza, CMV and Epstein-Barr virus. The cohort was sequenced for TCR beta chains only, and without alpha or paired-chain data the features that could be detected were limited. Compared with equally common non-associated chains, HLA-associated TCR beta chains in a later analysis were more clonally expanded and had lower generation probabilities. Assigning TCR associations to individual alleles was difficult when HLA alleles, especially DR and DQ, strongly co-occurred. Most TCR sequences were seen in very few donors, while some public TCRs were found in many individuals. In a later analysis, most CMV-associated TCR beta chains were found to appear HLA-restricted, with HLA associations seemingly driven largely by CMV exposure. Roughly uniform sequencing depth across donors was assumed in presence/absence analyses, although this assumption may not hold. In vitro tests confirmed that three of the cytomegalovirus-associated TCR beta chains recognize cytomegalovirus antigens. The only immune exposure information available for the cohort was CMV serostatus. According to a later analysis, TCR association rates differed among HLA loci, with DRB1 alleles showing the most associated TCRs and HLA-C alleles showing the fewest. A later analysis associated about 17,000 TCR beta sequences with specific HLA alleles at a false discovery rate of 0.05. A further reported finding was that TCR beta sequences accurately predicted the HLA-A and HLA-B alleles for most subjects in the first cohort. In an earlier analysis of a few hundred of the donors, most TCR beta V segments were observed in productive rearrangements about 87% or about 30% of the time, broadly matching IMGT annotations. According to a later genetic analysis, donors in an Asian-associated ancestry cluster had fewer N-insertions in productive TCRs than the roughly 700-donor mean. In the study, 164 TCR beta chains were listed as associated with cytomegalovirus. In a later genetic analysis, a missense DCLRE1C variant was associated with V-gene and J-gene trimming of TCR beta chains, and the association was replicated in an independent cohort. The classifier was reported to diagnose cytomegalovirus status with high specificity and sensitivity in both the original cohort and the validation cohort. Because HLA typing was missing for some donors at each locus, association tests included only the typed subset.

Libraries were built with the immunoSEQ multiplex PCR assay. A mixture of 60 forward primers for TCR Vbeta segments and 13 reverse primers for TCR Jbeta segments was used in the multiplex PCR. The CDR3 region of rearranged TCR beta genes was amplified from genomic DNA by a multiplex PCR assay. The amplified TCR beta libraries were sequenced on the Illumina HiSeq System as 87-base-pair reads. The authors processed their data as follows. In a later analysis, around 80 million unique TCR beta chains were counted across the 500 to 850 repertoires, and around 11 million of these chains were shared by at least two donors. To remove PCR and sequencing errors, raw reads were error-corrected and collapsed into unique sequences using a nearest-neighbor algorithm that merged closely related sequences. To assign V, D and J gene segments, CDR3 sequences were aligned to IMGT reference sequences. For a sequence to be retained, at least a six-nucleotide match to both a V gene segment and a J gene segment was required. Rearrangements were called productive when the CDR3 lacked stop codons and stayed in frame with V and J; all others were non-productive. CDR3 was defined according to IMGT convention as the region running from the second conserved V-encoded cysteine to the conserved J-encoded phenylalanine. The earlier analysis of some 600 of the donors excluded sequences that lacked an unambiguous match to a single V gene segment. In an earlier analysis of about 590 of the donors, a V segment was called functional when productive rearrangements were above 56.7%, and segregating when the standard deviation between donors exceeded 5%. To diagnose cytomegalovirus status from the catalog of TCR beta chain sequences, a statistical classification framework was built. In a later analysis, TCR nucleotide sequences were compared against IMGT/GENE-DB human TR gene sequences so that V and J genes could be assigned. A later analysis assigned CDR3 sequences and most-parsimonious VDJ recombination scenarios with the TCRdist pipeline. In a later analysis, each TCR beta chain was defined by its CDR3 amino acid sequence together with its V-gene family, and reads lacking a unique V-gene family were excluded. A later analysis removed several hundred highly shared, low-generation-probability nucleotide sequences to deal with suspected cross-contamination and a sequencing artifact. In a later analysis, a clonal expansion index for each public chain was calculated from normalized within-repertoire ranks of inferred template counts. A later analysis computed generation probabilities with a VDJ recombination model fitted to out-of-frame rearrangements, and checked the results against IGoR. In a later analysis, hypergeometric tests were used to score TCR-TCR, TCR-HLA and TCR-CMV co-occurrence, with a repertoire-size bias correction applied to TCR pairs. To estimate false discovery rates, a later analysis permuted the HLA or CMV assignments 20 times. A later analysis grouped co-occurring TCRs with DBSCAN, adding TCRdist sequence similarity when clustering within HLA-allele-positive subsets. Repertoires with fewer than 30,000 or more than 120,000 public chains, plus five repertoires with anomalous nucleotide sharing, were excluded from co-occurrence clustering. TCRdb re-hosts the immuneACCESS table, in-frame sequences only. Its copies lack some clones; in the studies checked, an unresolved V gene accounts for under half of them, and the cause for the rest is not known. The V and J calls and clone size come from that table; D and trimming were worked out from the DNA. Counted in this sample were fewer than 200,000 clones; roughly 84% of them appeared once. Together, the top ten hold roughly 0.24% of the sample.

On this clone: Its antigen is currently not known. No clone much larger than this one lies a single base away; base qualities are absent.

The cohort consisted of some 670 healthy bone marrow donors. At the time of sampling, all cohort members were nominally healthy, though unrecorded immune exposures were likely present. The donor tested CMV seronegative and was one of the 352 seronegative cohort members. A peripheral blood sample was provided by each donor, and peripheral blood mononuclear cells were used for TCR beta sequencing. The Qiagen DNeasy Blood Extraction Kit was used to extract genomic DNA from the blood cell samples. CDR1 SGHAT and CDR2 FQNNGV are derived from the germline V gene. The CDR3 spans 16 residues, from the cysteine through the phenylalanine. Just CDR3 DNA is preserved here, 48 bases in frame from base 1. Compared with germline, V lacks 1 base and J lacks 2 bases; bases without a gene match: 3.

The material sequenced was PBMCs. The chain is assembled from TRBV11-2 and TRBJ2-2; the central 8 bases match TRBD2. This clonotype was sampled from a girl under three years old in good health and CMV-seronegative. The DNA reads TGTGCCAGCAGCTTAGTTAGCGGGGCCAACACCGGGGAGCTGTTTTTT. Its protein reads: CASSLVSGANTGELFF.